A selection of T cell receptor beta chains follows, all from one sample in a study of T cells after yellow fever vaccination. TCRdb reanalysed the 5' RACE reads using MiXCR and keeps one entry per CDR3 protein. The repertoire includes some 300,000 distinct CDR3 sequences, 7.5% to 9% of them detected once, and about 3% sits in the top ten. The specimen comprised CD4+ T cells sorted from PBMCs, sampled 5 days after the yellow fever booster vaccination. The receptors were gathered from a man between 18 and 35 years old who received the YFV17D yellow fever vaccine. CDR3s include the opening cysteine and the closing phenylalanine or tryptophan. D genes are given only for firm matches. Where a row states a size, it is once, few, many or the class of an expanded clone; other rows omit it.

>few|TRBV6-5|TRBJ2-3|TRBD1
CASSRTGQGSTDTQYF
TGTGCCAGCAGCCGGACGGGACAGGGGAGCACAGATACGCAGTATTTT
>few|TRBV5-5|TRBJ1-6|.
CASSSVPYNSPLHF
TGTGCCAGCAGCTCTGTACCCTATAATTCACCCCTCCACTTT
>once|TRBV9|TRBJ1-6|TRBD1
CASSVLQGNSPLHF
TGTGCCAGCAGCGTGTTACAGGGGAATTCACCCCTCCACTTT
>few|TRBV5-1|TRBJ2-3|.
CASTSGWNFGTDTQYF
TGCGCCAGCACCTCCGGTTGGAATTTTGGCACAGATACGCAGTATTTT
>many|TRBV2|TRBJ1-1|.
CASSEVENTEAFF
TGTGCCAGCAGTGAAGTCGAGAACACTGAAGCTTTCTTT
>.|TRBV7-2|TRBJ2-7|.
CASSSLIYEQYF
TGTGCCAGCAGCTCCCTGATTTACGAGCAGTACTTC
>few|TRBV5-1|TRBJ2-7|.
CASSFHRTHEQYF
TGCGCCAGCAGCTTCCACAGGACCCACGAGCAGTACTTC
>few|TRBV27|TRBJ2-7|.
CASSLPVVDRLYEQYF
TGTGCCAGCAGTCTCCCAGTGGTTGACAGGCTATACGAGCAGTACTTC
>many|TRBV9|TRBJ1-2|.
CASSPHSDLNYGYTF
TGTGCCAGCAGCCCCCACAGTGACCTTAACTATGGCTACACCTTC
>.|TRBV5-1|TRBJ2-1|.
CASSLESPGISNEQFF
TGCGCCAGCAGCTTGGAATCCCCGGGAATAAGCAATGAGCAGTTCTTC
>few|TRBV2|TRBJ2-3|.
CASSELTEGDTQYF
TGTGCCAGCAGTGAATTGACAGAAGGGGATACGCAGTATTTT
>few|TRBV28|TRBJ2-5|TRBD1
CASRGTGSETQYF
TGTGCCAGCAGGGGGACAGGGTCAGAGACCCAGTACTTC
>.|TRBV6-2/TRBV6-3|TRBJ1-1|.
CASSYSKQMNTEAFF
TGTGCCAGCAGTTACTCGAAACAGATGAACACTGAAGCTTTCTTT
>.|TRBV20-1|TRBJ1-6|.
CSARDLANTSPLHF
TGCAGTGCTAGAGATTTGGCGAACACTTCACCCCTCCACTTT
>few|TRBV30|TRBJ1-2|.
CAWSPLYGYTF
TGTGCCTGGAGTCCCCTGTATGGCTACACCTTC
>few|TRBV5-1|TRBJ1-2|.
CASSSGSPYGYTF
TGCGCCAGCAGCTCCGGGAGCCCGTATGGCTACACCTTC
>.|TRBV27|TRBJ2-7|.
CARALYEQYF
TGTGCCAGGGCCCTCTACGAGCAGTACTTC
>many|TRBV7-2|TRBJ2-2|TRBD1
CASRKLTGTGELFF
TGTGCCAGCAGAAAATTGACAGGGACCGGGGAGCTGTTTTTT
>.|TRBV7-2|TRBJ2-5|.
CASSLDWTKTQYF
TGTGCCAGCAGCTTGGACTGGACCAAGACCCAGTACTTC
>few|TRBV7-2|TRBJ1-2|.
CASSLLSDGYGYTF
TGTGCCAGCAGCTTACTCTCAGACGGCTATGGCTACACCTTC
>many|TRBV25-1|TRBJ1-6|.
CASSEQGGNSPLHF
TGTGCCAGCAGTGAACAGGGTGGTAATTCACCCCTCCACTTT
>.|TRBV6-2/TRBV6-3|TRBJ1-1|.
CASSQVGQRNTEAFF
TGTGCCAGCAGTCAGGTAGGACAGAGGAACACTGAAGCTTTCTTT
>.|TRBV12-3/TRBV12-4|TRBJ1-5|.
CASRRDRLFNQPQHF
TGTGCCAGCAGAAGAGACAGGCTTTTCAACCAGCCCCAGCATTTT
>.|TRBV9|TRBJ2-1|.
CASSVTPVALGNEQFF
TGTGCCAGCAGCGTAACCCCTGTGGCCCTAGGGAATGAGCAGTTCTTC
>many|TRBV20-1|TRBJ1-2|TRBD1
CSAPRLGSGGDYGYTF
TGCAGTGCTCCTCGACTCGGGTCAGGGGGCGACTATGGCTACACCTTC
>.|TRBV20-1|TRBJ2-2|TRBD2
CSAMRGLNTGELFF
TGCAGTGCTATGCGGGGGTTGAACACCGGGGAGCTGTTTTTT
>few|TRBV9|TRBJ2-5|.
CASSVAGGSVAETQYF
TGTGCCAGCAGCGTAGCTGGTGGATCCGTGGCGGAGACCCAGTACTTC
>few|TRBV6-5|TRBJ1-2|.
CASSLGPQGRNYGYTF
TGTGCCAGCAGTTTAGGCCCGCAGGGAAGGAACTATGGCTACACCTTC
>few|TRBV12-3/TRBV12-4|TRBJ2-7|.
CASSSWQGLEEQYF
TGTGCCAGCAGTTCTTGGCAGGGCTTGGAGGAGCAGTACTTC
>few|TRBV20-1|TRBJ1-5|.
CSASWAGGDQPQHF
TGCAGTGCTAGTTGGGCCGGGGGGGATCAGCCCCAGCATTTT
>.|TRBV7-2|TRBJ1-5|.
CASSLRGRNQPQHF
TGTGCCAGCAGCTTGCGGGGGCGCAATCAGCCCCAGCATTTT
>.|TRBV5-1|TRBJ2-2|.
CASSLGYSTGELFF
TGCGCCAGCAGCTTGGGGTACAGCACCGGGGAGCTGTTTTTT
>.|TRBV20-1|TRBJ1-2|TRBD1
CSARDQKTGAASTF
TGCAGTGCTAGAGATCAGAAGACAGGGGCTGCCAGCACCTTC
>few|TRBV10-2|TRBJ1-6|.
CASSGPTAMSSYNSPLHF
TGCGCCAGCAGTGGACCGACAGCTATGAGCTCCTATAATTCACCCCTCCACTTT
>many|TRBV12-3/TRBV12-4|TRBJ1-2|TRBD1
CASSFTGDYGYTF
TGTGCCAGCAGTTTTACAGGGGACTATGGCTACACCTTC
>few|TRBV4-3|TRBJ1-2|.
CASSQSLGFDYGYTF
TGCGCCAGCAGCCAGTCCCTGGGTTTCGACTATGGCTACACCTTC
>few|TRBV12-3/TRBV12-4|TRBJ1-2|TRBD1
CASRLIQGTEYGYTF
TGTGCCAGCAGGCTGATACAGGGGACTGAATATGGCTACACCTTC
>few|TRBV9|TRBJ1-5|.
CASSETLQGPQHF
TGTGCCAGCAGCGAGACACTTCAGGGGCCCCAGCATTTT
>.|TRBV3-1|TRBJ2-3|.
CASSQGTSTDTQYF
TGTGCCAGCAGCCAAGGGACTAGCACAGATACGCAGTATTTT
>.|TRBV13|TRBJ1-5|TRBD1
CASSRFRDRESWQPQHF
TGTGCCAGCAGCCGTTTCCGGGACAGGGAAAGCTGGCAGCCCCAGCATTTT
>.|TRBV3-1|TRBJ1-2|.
CASSPAAGARGYTF
TGTGCCAGCAGCCCCGCGGCTGGGGCGCGGGGCTACACCTTC
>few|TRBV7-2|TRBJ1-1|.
CASSEQRNTEAFF
TGTGCCAGCAGCGAACAGAGGAACACTGAAGCTTTCTTT
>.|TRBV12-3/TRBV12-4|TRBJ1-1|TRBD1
CASRLTGGWTEAFF
TGTGCCAGCAGGTTGACAGGGGGTTGGACTGAAGCTTTCTTT
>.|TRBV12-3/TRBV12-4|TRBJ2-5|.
CASSWGQETQYF
TGTGCCAGCAGTTGGGGGCAAGAGACCCAGTACTTC
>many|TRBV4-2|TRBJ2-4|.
CASSQERTIQYF
TGTGCCAGCAGCCAAGAAAGGACCATTCAGTACTTC
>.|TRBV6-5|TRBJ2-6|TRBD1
CASSWDPGQAFSGANVLTF
TGTGCCAGCAGTTGGGATCCTGGACAGGCCTTCTCTGGGGCCAACGTCCTGACTTTC
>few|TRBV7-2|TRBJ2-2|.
CASSPPHYGGTGELFF
TGTGCCAGCAGCCCCCCGCACTATGGTGGGACCGGGGAGCTGTTTTTT
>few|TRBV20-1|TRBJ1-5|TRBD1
CSASPGGGEGNQPQHF
TGCAGTGCTAGCCCAGGGGGCGGGGAAGGAAATCAGCCCCAGCATTTT
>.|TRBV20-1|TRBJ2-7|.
CSATGLRSEQYF
TGCAGTGCTACGGGATTACGGAGCGAGCAGTACTTC
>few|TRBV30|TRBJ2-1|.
CAWELRSYNEQFF
TGTGCCTGGGAACTCCGCTCCTACAATGAGCAGTTCTTC
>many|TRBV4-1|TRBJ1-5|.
CASSQDPNQPQHF
TGCGCCAGCAGCCAAGATCCCAATCAGCCCCAGCATTTT
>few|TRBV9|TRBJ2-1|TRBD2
CASSVGIAGGPSNEQFF
TGTGCCAGCAGCGTAGGGATAGCGGGGGGGCCGAGTAATGAGCAGTTCTTC
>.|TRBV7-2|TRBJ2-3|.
CASTNPADTQYF
TGTGCCAGCACCAACCCGGCAGATACGCAGTATTTT
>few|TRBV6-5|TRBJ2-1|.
CASSYSGGRSYNEQFF
TGTGCCAGCAGTTACTCCGGGGGGCGCTCCTACAATGAGCAGTTCTTC
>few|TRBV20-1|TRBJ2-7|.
CSATSHRPDGLPYEQYF
TGCAGTGCTACCTCTCACAGACCCGACGGACTGCCATACGAGCAGTACTTC
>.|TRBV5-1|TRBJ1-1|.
CASSTDRRGGWKAEAFF
TGCGCCAGCAGCACGGACCGACGGGGAGGATGGAAGGCTGAAGCTTTCTTT
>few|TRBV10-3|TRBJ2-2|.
CAIREQGRTGELFF
TGTGCCATCAGGGAGCAGGGACGGACCGGGGAGCTGTTTTTT
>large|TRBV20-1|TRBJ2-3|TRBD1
CSAPDRGLDTQYF
TGCAGTGCTCCCGACAGGGGACTGGATACGCAGTATTTT